These 26 T cell receptor beta chains originate from one sample sequenced in a study of T-cell memory formation after mild COVID-19. TCRdb fed the 5' RACE reads into MiXCR, producing one record per CDR3 protein. The profile shows roughly 400,000 distinct CDR3 sequences, approximately 15% of them singletons. Sequences were obtained from PBMCs or a T cell subset sorted from them (not recorded which). These receptors were collected from a man between 18 and 29 years old who had mild COVID-19 (a few samples of this study predate the infection). Cell type and time point are not known.

This clonotype was counted a few times. The chain combines TRBV28 with TRBJ1-1; maybe TRBD1 (6 bases). This CDR3 has 15 residues. Germline CDR1 is MDHEN and CDR2 is SYDVKM. Trimming pared 5 bases from V and 7 bases from J, leaving 20 bases between. The CDR3 DNA reads as TGTGCCAGCAGTGATTGGGGCAGGGGTCACGGTGAAGCTTTCTTT. Translating gives CASSDWGRGHGEAFF. The whole variable domain, remainder taken from reference TRBV28 and TRBJ1-1, is DVKVTQSSRYLVKRTGEKVFLECVQDMDHENMFWYRQDPGLGLRLIYFSYDVKMKEKGDIPEGYSVSREKKERFSLILESASTNQTSMYLCASSDWGRGHGEAFFGQGTRLTVV.

The chain uses TRBV5-1 and TRBJ2-2; D is possibly TRBD1 or TRBD2 (6 bases each). The CDR3 covers 15 residues. V was pared by 4 bases and J by 5 bases, with 15 bases between. The germline CDR1 and CDR2 sequences are SGHRS and YFSETQ. CDR3 nucleotide sequence: TGCGCCAGCAGCCTGGGGGGCACGGGGACCGGGGAGCTGTTTTTT. Encoded protein: CASSLGGTGTGELFF.

The CDR3 DNA follows: TGTGCCAGCGCCGACCCTCGGGAGGGCCGATTCTACAATGAGCAGTTCTTC. This encodes CASADPREGRFYNEQFF. J is TRBJ2-1 and V is TRBV11-2; 8 bases fit TRBD2. CDR1 is SGHAT and CDR2 is FQNNGV in the germline V gene. The junction had 15 bases not matched to a gene; V was cut back by 8 bases and J by 3 bases. This CDR3 comprises 17 residues.

V is TRBV5-6 and J is TRBJ2-7; 8 positions agree with TRBD1. The CDR3 is 13 residues long. With V trimmed by 4 bases and J by 6 bases, 6 bases remained unmatched. Germline lookup yields CDR1 SGHDT and CDR2 YYEEEE. CDR3 sequence: CASSPRTGLEQYV. The DNA of the CDR3 is TGTGCCAGCAGCCCCAGGACAGGGCTCGAGCAGTACGTC.

This sequence joins TRBV5-4 and TRBJ1-1, with 9 bases matching TRBD1. Germline V gives CDR1 SGHNT, CDR2 YYREEE (reference sequence). Trimming cost V 4 bases and J 5 bases; bases outside gene matches: 6. This CDR3 is built from 14 residues. The DNA for the CDR3 is TGTGCCAGCAGCAAACAGGGGGCGCGGACTGAAGCTTTCTTT. It encodes CASSKQGARTEAFF.

The CDR3 here is CAIQTGELFF. The CDR3 DNA reads as TGTGCCATCCAGACCGGGGAGCTGTTTTTT. This rearrangement joins TRBV7-8 to TRBJ2-2, with D uncertain. The CDR3 spans 10 residues. Per the germline V gene, CDR1 is SGHVS and CDR2 is FQNEAQ. V lost 10 bases and J lost 5, with 5 bases in between.

This clonotype appeared once. J is TRBJ2-1 and V is TRBV15; 14 bases match TRBD2. V lost 2 bases to trimming and J lost 0 bases; unmatched junction nucleotides: 6. Germline-derived CDR1 and CDR2 are LNHNV and YYDKDF (reference sequence). The CDR3 has 19 residues. CDR3 protein: CATSRTGTSGGSSYNEQFF. The CDR3 region has the DNA TGTGCCACCAGCAGAACCGGGACTAGCGGGGGAAGCTCCTACAATGAGCAGTTCTTC.

This clonotype was picked up a small number of times. The V gene is TRBV5-1, the J gene TRBJ1-1; D perhaps matches TRBD1 (6 bases). Trimming took off 0 bases at V and 6 bases at J, with 9 bases between the two ends. The CDR3 loop spans 13 amino acids. Germline V gene data show CDR1 as SGHRS and CDR2 as YFSETQ. DNA for the CDR3: TGCGCCAGCAGCTTGGCACAGGGTCCTGAAGCTTTCTTT. It translates to CASSLAQGPEAFF.

This chain joins TRBV7-6 and TRBJ2-7, with unresolved D. The CDR3 is made up of 15 amino acids. With 1 base removed from V and 5 bases from J, the gap between germline ends came to 15 bases. From germline, CDR1 is SGHVS and CDR2 FNYEAQ. For the CDR3, the DNA is TGTGCCAGCAGCTTAGGTGGTGAGAGACCCCACGAGCAGTACTTC. This sequence encodes CASSLGGERPHEQYF.

The CDR3 reads CASSQEGPLDEQFF. The CDR3 nucleotides read TGCGCCAGCAGCCAAGAAGGACCCCTGGATGAGCAGTTCTTC. The rearrangement uses TRBV4-3 and TRBJ2-1; no reliable D call. V was trimmed by 0 bases and J by 8 bases, leaving 11 bases between them. The CDR3 contains 14 residues. Germline values: CDR1 LGHNA, CDR2 YSLEER.

The chain has TRBV25-1 and TRBJ2-3; the D gene is possibly TRBD2 (6 bases). The CDR3 has 11 amino acids. V dropped 6 bases and J dropped 11 bases, with 12 bases sitting between them. Germline assignment: CDR1 MGHDK and CDR2 SYGVNS. The CDR3 region is CASREEGRQYF. CDR3 bases: TGTGCCAGCAGGGAGGAGGGAAGGCAGTATTTT.

This rearrangement joins TRBV20-1 to TRBJ1-2; TRBD1 is a possible D gene (6 bases). Germline V gives CDR1 DFQATT, CDR2 SNEGSKA (reference sequence). CDR3 length: 13 residues. V lost 3 bases and J 8 bases, leaving 16 bases between the germline ends. The CDR3 DNA is TGCAGTGCTAGGGATCACAGGGAGGACGGCTACACCTTC. This encodes CSARDHREDGYTF.

This clonotype has at least ten counts. The V call is TRBV6-6, the J call TRBJ2-7; 10 nucleotides align to TRBD1. This CDR3 has 16 amino acids. J lost 2 bases, V lost 2 bases, and 6 bases had no gene match. Per the germline V gene, CDR1 is MNHNY and CDR2 is SVGAGI (reference sequence). The CDR3 sequence is CASSYRQGASTYEQYV. CDR3 nucleotides: TGTGCCAGCAGTTACAGACAGGGGGCCTCGACCTACGAGCAGTACGTC.

The chain employs TRBV29-1 and TRBJ1-2, with D possibly matching TRBD1 (6 bases). V lost 3 bases and J lost 4, with 21 bases in between. Germline CDR1 is SQVTM and CDR2 is ANQGSEA. The CDR3 is 16 amino acids. This CDR3 is CSVDGVWDTGSYGYTF. CDR3 sequence (DNA): TGCAGCGTTGATGGAGTGTGGGACACGGGATCCTATGGCTACACCTTC.

A few counts support this clonotype. An end of the junction does not agree with germline; a read error may underlie this. The chain carries TRBV28 and TRBJ2-5; D assignment may be TRBD1 or TRBD2 (5 bases each). CDR3 length equals 12 residues. Germline V CDR1 and CDR2: MDHEN, SYDVKM. This chain's CDR3 is CASSALGLASDF. The CDR3 coding sequence is TGTGCCAGCAGTGCCTTGGGGCTAGCCTCGGACTTC.

This clonotype showed up just a few times. This chain joins TRBV7-2 and TRBJ2-1; 7 bases fit TRBD1. The J segment lost 0 bases and the V segment lost 3 bases, leaving 8 bases of the junction unmatched. The CDR3 spans 17 residues. The germline V gene has CDR1 SGHTA and CDR2 FQGNSA. CDR3 amino acids: CASSFPTDRSSYNEQFF. The CDR3 coding sequence is TGTGCCAGCAGCTTCCCGACGGACAGGAGCTCCTACAATGAGCAGTTCTTC.

This clonotype was seen more than once but under ten times. The V and J genes are TRBV12-3 or TRBV12-4 and TRBJ2-1, with TRBD1 matching 7 bases. The CDR3 has 15 residues. Losses at the gene ends were 7 bases for V and 1 base for J; bases not matched to a gene: 7. CDR3 nucleotide sequence: TGTGCCAGCACTCTCGACAGGGCTTCCTACAATGAGCAGTTCTTC. Translation: CASTLDRASYNEQFF.

This clonotype was picked up one time. The J gene is TRBJ2-5, the V gene TRBV12-3 or TRBV12-4, with D unresolved. The CDR3 has 12 residues. V dropped 6 bases and J dropped 5 bases, with 10 bases sitting between them. CDR3 DNA: TGTGCCAGCAGCATAATGTCGGAGACCCAGTACTTC. Translated: CASSIMSETQYF.

This clonotype was observed at least ten times. V is TRBV24-1 and J is TRBJ2-1; 9 nucleotides match TRBD2. The V segment lost 3 bases and the J segment 9 bases; nucleotides outside the gene matches: 11. From germline, CDR1 is KGHDR and CDR2 SFDVKD. The CDR3 is made up of 16 amino acids. For the CDR3, the DNA is TGTGCCACCAGTGATAATAGCGGGGGCCGCTGGGGTGAGCAGTTCTTC. Translating gives CATSDNSGGRWGEQFF.

This clonotype was detected a few times. The chain links TRBV15 to TRBJ2-5; 12 nucleotides match TRBD2. CDR3 length: 16 amino acids. Germline V gene data show CDR1 as LNHNV and CDR2 as YYDKDF (reference sequence). The junction had 9 bases not matched to a gene; V was cut back by 5 bases and J by 5 bases. The CDR3 sequence: CATSRGLAGPMETQYF. In DNA form, the CDR3 reads TGTGCCACCAGCCGTGGACTAGCGGGGCCCATGGAGACCCAGTACTTC.

This clonotype has a count of ten or more. V is TRBV23-1 and J is TRBJ2-5; tentative D call: TRBD1 (5 bases). TRBV23-1 is identified as an open reading frame with a role that is uncertain. Deletions cut 2 bases from V and 2 bases from J, with 6 bases between. The CDR3 loop spans 13 amino acids. This CDR3 reads CASSQQGQETQYF. The CDR3 nucleotides are TGCGCCAGCAGTCAACAGGGACAAGAGACCCAGTACTTC.

The gene calls are TRBV2 and TRBJ2-4; a weak D match, TRBD2 (6 bases). This CDR3 has 15 residues. The germline CDR1 and CDR2 sequences are SNHLY and FYNNEI. Between the trimmed V and J ends, which lost 6 bases and 0 bases, there was a span of 12 bases. The CDR3 here is CASREPGAAKNIQYF. The CDR3 nucleotides are TGTGCCAGCAGGGAACCGGGAGCAGCCAAAAACATTCAGTACTTC.

The sample holds a few counts of this clonotype. V usage is TRBV7-9 and J usage is TRBJ2-7, with 7 bases matching TRBD1. The CDR3 loop spans 11 amino acids. V lost 10 bases, J lost 3 bases, and 3 bases stayed unmatched. CDR1 SEHNR and CDR2 FQNEAQ come from the germline V gene (reference sequence). This chain's CDR3 is CATRDSYEQYF. In nucleotides, the CDR3 is TGTGCCACCAGGGACAGCTACGAGCAGTACTTC.

This clonotype was found a few times. V usage is TRBV7-2 and J usage is TRBJ1-4; D is undetermined. The CDR3 contains 14 residues. Looked up from germline, CDR1 is SGHTA and CDR2 is FQGNSA. V lost 0 bases and J 6 bases, leaving 8 bases between the germline ends. The CDR3: CASSLARRDEKLFF. The CDR3 bases are TGTGCCAGCAGCTTAGCGCGAAGGGATGAAAAACTGTTTTTT.

This clonotype showed up just a few times. The rearrangement links TRBV5-1 to TRBJ2-3, with TRBD2 identical over 7 bases. Germline CDR1 reads SGHRS; CDR2 reads YFSETQ. The CDR3 has 17 residues. Unmatched junction bases numbered 13, after V lost 3 bases and J lost 3 bases. As DNA, the CDR3 is TGCGCCAGCAGCTCCCTCCCGCGCGCGGGGGTTACAGATACGCAGTATTTT. As protein: CASSSLPRAGVTDTQYF.

The chain carries TRBV28 and TRBJ2-1; D possibly corresponds to TRBD1 (5 bases). CDR1 and CDR2 from the germline V gene are MDHEN and SYDVKM. The CDR3 sequence is 15 residues long. V lost 6 bases and J lost 0, with 12 bases in between. CDR3 sequence: CASSPGDSSYNEQFF. CDR3 nucleotides: TGTGCCAGCAGCCCAGGCGACAGCTCCTACAATGAGCAGTTCTTC.